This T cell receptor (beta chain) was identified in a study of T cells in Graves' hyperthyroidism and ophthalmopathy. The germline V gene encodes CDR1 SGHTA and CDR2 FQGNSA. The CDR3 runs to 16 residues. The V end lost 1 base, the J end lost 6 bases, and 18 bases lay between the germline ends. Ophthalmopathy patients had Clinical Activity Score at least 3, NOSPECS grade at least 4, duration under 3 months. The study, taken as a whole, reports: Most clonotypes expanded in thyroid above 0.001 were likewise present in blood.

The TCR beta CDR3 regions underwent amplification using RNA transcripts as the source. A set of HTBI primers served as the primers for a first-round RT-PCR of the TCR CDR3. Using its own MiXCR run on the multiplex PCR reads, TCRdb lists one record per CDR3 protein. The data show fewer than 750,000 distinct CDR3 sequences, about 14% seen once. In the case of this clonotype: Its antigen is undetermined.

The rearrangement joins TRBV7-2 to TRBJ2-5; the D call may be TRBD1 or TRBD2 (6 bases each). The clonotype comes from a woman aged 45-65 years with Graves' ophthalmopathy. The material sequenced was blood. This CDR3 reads CASSLVGGPRAKTQYF. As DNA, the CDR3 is TGTGCCAGCAGCTTAGTAGGGGGGCCAAGGGCGAAGACCCAGTACTTC.